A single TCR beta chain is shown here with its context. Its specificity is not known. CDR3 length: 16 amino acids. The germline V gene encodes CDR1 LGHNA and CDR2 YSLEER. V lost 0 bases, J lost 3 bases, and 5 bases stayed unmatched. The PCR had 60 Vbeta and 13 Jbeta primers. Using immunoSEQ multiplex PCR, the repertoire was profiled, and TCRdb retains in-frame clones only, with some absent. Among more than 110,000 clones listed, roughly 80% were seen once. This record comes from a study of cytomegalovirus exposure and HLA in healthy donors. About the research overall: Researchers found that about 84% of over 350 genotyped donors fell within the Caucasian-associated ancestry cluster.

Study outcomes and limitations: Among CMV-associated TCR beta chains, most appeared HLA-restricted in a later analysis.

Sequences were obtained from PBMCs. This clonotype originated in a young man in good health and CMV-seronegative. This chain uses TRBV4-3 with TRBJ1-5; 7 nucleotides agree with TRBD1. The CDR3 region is CASSQEGGQNNQPQHF. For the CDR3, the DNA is TGCGCCAGCAGCCAAGAAGGGGGACAGAACAATCAGCCCCAGCATTTT.